The T cell receptor (beta chain) described here comes from a study of blood T cells in healthy people across ages. A J-beta primer mix and a sample-barcoded 5' primer were used in a second PCR of roughly 7 to 12 cycles. MiXCR, run by TCRdb on the 5' RACE reads, gives a single entry per CDR3 protein. The data show some 1.5 million distinct CDR3 sequences, with roughly 27% seen just once and 7.7% held by the top ten. This clonotype was found a few times. Sequenced input: blood. This TCR was recovered from a woman in her 30s in good health.

CDR3: CASSVSSSASSPLHF. The CDR3 nucleotides are TGTGCCAGCAGCGTTTCCAGTTCGGCTAGCTCACCCCTCCACTTT. The rearrangement links TRBV9 to TRBJ1-6; D gene ambiguous. V lost 2 bases to trimming and J lost 10 bases, with 16 bases between them. Germline V lookup: CDR1 SGDLS, CDR2 YYNGEE. The CDR3 is made up of 15 amino acids. The full variable domain, in which reference TRBV9 and TRBJ1-6 provide the parts outside the CDR3, is DSGVTQTPKHLITATGQRVTLRCSPRSGDLSVYWYQQSLDQGLQFLIQYYNGEERAKGNILERFSAQQFPDLHSELNLSSLELGDSALYFCASSVSSSASSPLHFGNGTRLTVT.